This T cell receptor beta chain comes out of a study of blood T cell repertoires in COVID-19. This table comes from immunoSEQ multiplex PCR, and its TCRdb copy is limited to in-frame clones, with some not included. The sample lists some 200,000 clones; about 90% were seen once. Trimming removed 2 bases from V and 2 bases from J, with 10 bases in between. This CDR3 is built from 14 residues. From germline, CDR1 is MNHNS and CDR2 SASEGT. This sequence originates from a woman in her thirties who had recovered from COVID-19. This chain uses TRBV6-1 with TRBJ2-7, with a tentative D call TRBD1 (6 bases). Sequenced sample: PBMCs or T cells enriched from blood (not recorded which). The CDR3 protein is CASSEMRQAYEQYF. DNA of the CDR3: TGTGCCAGCAGTGAAATGCGACAGGCCTACGAGCAGTACTTC.